The 16 T cell receptor beta chains given below trace back to one sample, sequenced in a study of CD8 T cells in ankylosing spondylitis. MiXCR, run by TCRdb on the 5' RACE reads, gives a single entry per CDR3 protein. The table records around 340,000 distinct CDR3 sequences, roughly 20% of them present only once. The sequencing sample was made of blood, either unsorted or a sorted T cell fraction (not recorded which). All receptors derive from a male donor with ankylosing spondylitis or in good health (not recorded which).

This clonotype was counted at least ten times. This sequence joins TRBV12-3 or TRBV12-4 and TRBJ2-7, with unresolved D. Trimming shortened V by 8 bases and J by 5 bases, and 13 bases separated the two germline ends. The CDR3 loop spans 12 amino acids. This CDR3 is CASSPNGDEQYF. The CDR3 DNA follows: TGTGCCAGCTCCCCCAACGGAGACGAGCAGTACTTC.

This clonotype was picked up a small number of times. Relative to the germline gene, one junction end is altered; a read error may explain this. This chain joins TRBV7-3 and TRBJ1-1, with D unclear. The CDR3 runs to 13 residues. CDR1 and CDR2 (germline): SGHTA, FQGTGA. CDR3 DNA sequence: TGTGCCAGCAGCCTAACTACGGGCGCTGAAGCTTTCTTT. As protein: CASSLTTGAEAFF.

The chain links TRBV27 to TRBJ2-3; 7 positions match TRBD2. The V gene end was trimmed by 3 bases and the J gene end by 3 bases; junction bases not matched to a gene: 6. The germline V gene has CDR1 MNHEY and CDR2 SMNVEV (reference sequence). This CDR3 contains 15 residues. The CDR3 here is CASSLRGGRTDTQYF. CDR3 coding DNA: TGTGCCAGCAGTTTGCGGGGAGGGAGGACAGATACGCAGTATTTT.

The chain has TRBV5-6 and TRBJ1-1; D unresolved. Trimming cost V 2 bases and J 0 bases, with 8 bases left between them. The CDR3 runs to 14 residues. CDR1 and CDR2 from the germline V gene are SGHDT and YYEEEE. CDR3 protein: CASSFSQVNTEAFF. CDR3 sequence (DNA): TGTGCCAGCAGCTTCTCACAAGTGAACACTGAAGCTTTCTTT.

This clonotype has more than one count but fewer than ten. V usage is TRBV10-2 and J usage is TRBJ2-7; D not certain. V was clipped by 4 bases and J by 2 bases, with 12 bases between them. The germline CDR1 and CDR2 sequences are WSHSY and SAAADI. CDR3 size: 14 residues. The CDR3 loop is CASSVGRWTYEQYF. The CDR3, as DNA: TGCGCCAGCAGTGTGGGCAGGTGGACCTACGAGCAGTACTTC.

The chain is built from TRBV10-3 and TRBJ2-1; no definite D call. Between the trimmed V and J ends, which lost 3 bases and 0 bases, there was a span of 6 bases. CDR3 length equals 14 residues. Germline values: CDR1 ENHRY, CDR2 SYGVKD. The CDR3 DNA is TGTGCCATCAGTGAAGCGAGCTCCTACAATGAGCAGTTCTTC. This translates into CAISEASSYNEQFF.

The V and J genes are TRBV11-2 and TRBJ2-7; D gene ambiguous. This CDR3 has 15 amino acids. Germline V lookup: CDR1 SGHAT, CDR2 FQNNGV. V dropped 0 bases and J dropped 0 bases, with 9 bases sitting between them. For the CDR3, the DNA is TGTGCCAGCAGCTTAGATAGGAAAATCTCCTACGAGCAGTACTTC. Amino acid sequence: CASSLDRKISYEQYF.

This clonotype was seen a handful of times. The chain is built from TRBV10-3 and TRBJ2-5; 7 bases map to TRBD2. V gave up 1 base and J gave up 5 bases; unmatched junction bases: 7. Germline loops: CDR1 ENHRY, CDR2 SYGVKD. This CDR3 is built from 15 residues. The CDR3 region has the DNA TGTGCCATCAGTGAGTTGTCACTAGCGCAGGAGACCCAGTACTTC. Amino acids: CAISELSLAQETQYF.

In its sample, this clonotype was seen a few times. This sequence joins TRBV12-3 or TRBV12-4 and TRBJ2-5; 11 bases align to TRBD2. This CDR3 spans 16 amino acids. The trim removed 6 bases at V and 2 bases at J, leaving 8 bases unmatched. In nucleotides, the CDR3 is TGTGCCAGCAGCCCAAGACTAGCGGGGACTCAAGAGACCCAGTACTTC. It codes for CASSPRLAGTQETQYF.

This clonotype showed up just a few times. This chain links TRBV20-1 with TRBJ2-1; D may match TRBD1 or TRBD2 (5 bases each). The V and J ends lost 0 bases and 0 bases respectively, with 12 bases between them. Germline V lookup: CDR1 DFQATT, CDR2 SNEGSKA (reference sequence). The CDR3 runs to 16 residues. CDR3 nucleotides: TGCAGTGCTAGAGATAGGGACCGTGGCTCCTACAATGAGCAGTTCTTC. Translating it yields CSARDRDRGSYNEQFF.

DNA for the CDR3: TGCAGCGTTGGCGGGTTCAATCAGCCCCAGCATTTT. Its translation is CSVGGFNQPQHF. This chain uses TRBV29-1 with TRBJ1-5; D is ambiguous. V dropped 4 bases and J dropped 3 bases, with 7 bases sitting between them. The CDR3 totals 12 residues. Germline lookup yields CDR1 SQVTM and CDR2 ANQGSEA.

V usage is TRBV9 and J usage is TRBJ2-3; D is possibly TRBD2 (5 bases). V lost 4 bases, J lost 7 bases, and 19 bases lay in between. The CDR3 is 15 amino acids. CDR1 is SGDLS, CDR2 YYNGEE, per germline. CDR3 residues: CASSSEAGVLNTQYF. In DNA, the CDR3 is TGTGCCAGCAGCTCAGAAGCCGGGGTCCTTAATACGCAGTATTTT.

This rearrangement joins TRBV28 to TRBJ1-2; 7 positions match TRBD1. Germline-derived CDR1 and CDR2 are MDHEN and SYDVKM. The CDR3 has 15 residues. Germline trimming cut 5 bases from V and 3 bases from J; bases unmatched to any gene: 9. DNA of the CDR3: TGTGCCAGCAGTCCCCGGGTTGGGACAGACTATGGCTACACCTTC. Its translation: CASSPRVGTDYGYTF.

This clonotype was recorded many times. The rearrangement uses TRBV29-1 and TRBJ2-7, with 7 bases matching TRBD1. The V gene end was trimmed by 4 bases and the J gene end by 2 bases; junction bases not matched to a gene: 5. The CDR3 has 13 amino acids. Germline V gene data show CDR1 as SQVTM and CDR2 as ANQGSEA. The CDR3 protein is CSVVGTEAYEQYF. DNA for the CDR3: TGCAGCGTTGTCGGGACAGAGGCCTACGAGCAGTACTTC.

The chain couples TRBV3-1 to TRBJ2-5, with a tentative D call TRBD1 (6 bases). Between the trimmed V and J ends, which lost 1 base and 1 base, there was a span of 10 bases. Germline lookup yields CDR1 LGHDT and CDR2 YNNKEL (reference sequence). The CDR3 is made up of 15 amino acids. The CDR3 reads CASSQGTELQETQYF. The CDR3 nucleotides are TGTGCCAGCAGCCAAGGGACAGAGCTCCAAGAGACCCAGTACTTC.

This chain joins TRBV15 and TRBJ2-6, with D hard to call. CDR1 and CDR2 (germline): LNHNV, YYDKDF (reference sequence). The CDR3 has 16 residues. Trimming stripped 0 bases from V and 1 base from J, with 7 bases between. The CDR3 loop reads CATSRDLGSGANVLTF. The CDR3 nucleotides read TGTGCCACCAGCAGAGATCTGGGATCTGGGGCCAACGTCCTGACTTTC.